This passage covers 27 T cell receptor beta chains from one sample sequenced in a study of cytomegalovirus exposure and HLA in healthy donors. 13 Jbeta primers and 60 Vbeta primers were used for the PCR. The method was immunoSEQ multiplex PCR; TCRdb's version includes in-frame clones alone and lacks a portion of them. Among approximately 130,000 clones listed, under 90% were seen once. The sequencing sample was made of PBMCs. The receptors were gathered from a woman aged 40 to 50 in good health and CMV-seronegative.

The chain is built from TRBV7-9 and TRBJ2-7; TRBD1 matches at 9 bases. Germline CDR1 reads SEHNR; CDR2 reads FQNEAQ (reference sequence). J lost 2 bases, V lost 5 bases, and 10 bases had no gene match. The CDR3 has 16 residues. The DNA for the CDR3 is TGTGCCAGCAGCCCCCAAGTAGGACAGGGGACCTACGAGCAGTACTTC. This encodes CASSPQVGQGTYEQYF. Full variable domain (rest looked up from reference TRBV7-9 and TRBJ2-7): DTGVSQNPRHKITKRGQNVTFRCDPISEHNRLYWYRQTLGQGPEFLTYFQNEAQLEKSRLLSDRFSAERPKGSFSTLEIQRTEQGDSAMYLCASSPQVGQGTYEQYFGPGTRLTVT.

The chain has TRBV15 and TRBJ2-6; the match to TRBD1 covers 10 bases. CDR1 is LNHNV, CDR2 YYDKDF, per germline (reference sequence). V shed 3 bases, J shed 0 bases, and the junction held 5 bases outside the gene matches. The CDR3 runs 18 residues. DNA of the CDR3: TGTGCCACCAGCAGGGCCGGGACAGGGGCCTCTGGGGCCAACGTCCTGACTTTC. Protein: CATSRAGTGASGANVLTF.

The rearrangement joins TRBV11-2 to TRBJ2-3; maybe TRBD2 (5 bases). V dropped 4 bases and J dropped 2 bases, with 13 bases sitting between them. The CDR3 contains 15 residues. The germline V gene has CDR1 SGHAT and CDR2 FQNNGV. CDR3 sequence reads: CASSSSGSDTDTQYF. In DNA, the CDR3 is TGTGCCAGCAGCTCGTCGGGGTCGGACACAGATACGCAGTATTTT.

The chain combines TRBV28 with TRBJ1-2, with TRBD1 identical over 9 bases. The V gene end was trimmed by 8 bases and the J gene end by 2 bases; junction bases not matched to a gene: 6. The CDR3 extends over 14 amino acids. Germline CDR1 is MDHEN and CDR2 is SYDVKM. Here the CDR3 reads CASETGTGNYGYTF. CDR3 sequence (DNA): TGTGCCAGCGAGACCGGGACAGGGAACTATGGCTACACCTTC.

The chain employs TRBV11-2 and TRBJ2-5, with D unclear. V lost 5 bases to trimming and J lost 0 bases, with 4 bases between them. The CDR3 is made up of 12 amino acids. Germline CDR1 is SGHAT and CDR2 is FQNNGV. This chain's CDR3 is CASSQDQETQYF. The CDR3 DNA is TGTGCCAGCAGCCAGGACCAAGAGACCCAGTACTTC.

The chain links TRBV6-6 to TRBJ2-1; a weak D match, TRBD2 (6 bases). CDR1 and CDR2 (germline): MNHNY, SVGAGI (reference sequence). The CDR3 length is 16 residues. V was trimmed by 4 bases and J by 5 bases, leaving 18 bases between them. In DNA, the CDR3 is TGTGCCAGCAGTTTACCCCAGGCGGGATCAGACAATGAGCAGTTCTTC. It encodes CASSLPQAGSDNEQFF.

This rearrangement joins TRBV4-3 to TRBJ2-4; 12 positions match TRBD2. This CDR3 spans 18 amino acids. Trimming removed 0 bases from V and 2 bases from J; junction bases left unmatched: 5. Germline V CDR1 and CDR2: LGHNA, YSLEER. The CDR3 nucleotides read TGCGCCAGCAGCCAAGATCCGGGGACTAGCGGGCCCAAAAACATTCAGTACTTC. Protein: CASSQDPGTSGPKNIQYF.

This rearrangement joins TRBV7-2 to TRBJ2-7; tentatively, D is TRBD1 (6 bases). This CDR3 has 16 amino acids. Germline lookup yields CDR1 SGHTA and CDR2 FQGNSA. V lost 0 bases and J lost 1, with 13 bases in between. CDR3 nucleotides: TGTGCCAGCAGCTTAGCGGGGGCGGGCCGTTCCTACGAGCAGTACTTC. Translating gives CASSLAGAGRSYEQYF.

The chain carries TRBV5-1 and TRBJ2-2; D not resolved. Germline V gene sequence: CDR1 SGHRS, CDR2 YFSETQ. Between the trimmed V and J ends, which lost 0 bases and 7 bases, there was a span of 16 bases. The CDR3 length is 16 residues. The CDR3 region has the DNA TGCGCCAGCAGCTTGGTAACAGCCGCCTTTCTCGGGGAGCTGTTTTTT. Translation gives CASSLVTAAFLGELFF.

The rearrangement links TRBV19 to TRBJ2-1; D perhaps matches TRBD2 (7 bases). Germline V gene lookup returns CDR1 LNHDA and CDR2 SQIVND (reference sequence). Trimming removed 5 bases from V and 6 bases from J, with 17 bases in between. This CDR3 is built from 15 residues. In nucleotides, the CDR3 is TGTGCCAGTAGTTTAACTGGGGGGGCCGCCAATGAGCAGTTCTTC. This gives the protein CASSLTGGAANEQFF.

The V call is TRBV12-2, the J call TRBJ2-1; the D segment call TRBD2 is taken from the table without a DNA check. TRBV12-2 is a recognized pseudogene. This CDR3 is built from 17 residues. The CDR3 bases are TGTGCAAGTCGCTTAGCAACGGCGGGAGCCCCCCTAAATGAGCAGTTCTTC. Protein sequence: CASRLATAGAPLNEQFF.

The chain recombines TRBV19 with TRBJ2-4; 7 nucleotides align to TRBD1. J gave up 9 bases and V 8 bases, and 13 bases lay outside the gene matches. The length of the CDR3 is 14 residues. Per germline, CDR1 LNHDA and CDR2 SQIVND (reference sequence). DNA of the CDR3: TGTGCCAGTCAGAAGACAGGGATGGGCGGCATTCAGTACTTC. It specifies CASQKTGMGGIQYF.

The table lists this clone with a few counts. The V and J genes are TRBV5-4 and TRBJ2-6; 10 nucleotides align to TRBD1. This CDR3 spans 17 amino acids. Germline-derived CDR1 and CDR2 are SGHNT and YYREEE (reference sequence). Germline trimming cut 3 bases from V and 2 bases from J; bases unmatched to any gene: 5. CDR3 region: CASSWGGQGTGANVLTF. The CDR3 nucleotides read TGTGCCAGCAGCTGGGGGGGACAGGGGACTGGGGCCAACGTCCTGACTTTC.

The J gene is TRBJ2-7, the V gene TRBV6-1, with TRBD1 identical over 10 bases. Unmatched junction bases numbered 0, after V lost 1 base and J lost 0 bases. Germline CDR1 is MNHNS and CDR2 is SASEGT. This CDR3 contains 15 residues. The CDR3 loop reads CASSEGDRGSYEQYF. The CDR3 nucleotides read TGTGCCAGCAGTGAAGGGGACAGGGGCTCCTACGAGCAGTACTTC.

This chain connects TRBV28 to TRBJ2-5, with D possibly being TRBD2 (5 bases). Trimming took off 2 bases at V and 2 bases at J, with 12 bases between the two ends. The CDR3 is made up of 15 amino acids. From germline, CDR1 is MDHEN and CDR2 SYDVKM. The CDR3 here is CASSLDLGEQETQYF. CDR3 coding DNA: TGTGCCAGCAGTTTAGACCTCGGGGAACAAGAGACCCAGTACTTC.

The chain has TRBV4-2 and TRBJ2-2, with D perhaps matching TRBD1 (7 bases). V was trimmed by 9 bases and J by 5 bases, leaving 19 bases between them. The length of the CDR3 is 15 residues. Germline V gene lookup returns CDR1 LGHNA and CDR2 YNFKEQ. In DNA, the CDR3 is TGTGCCAGTTCGTTCGGGGCAGGGGGGACCGGGGAGCTGTTTTTT. Amino acids: CASSFGAGGTGELFF.

The J gene is TRBJ2-5, the V gene TRBV5-6; D is ambiguous. V was clipped by 0 bases and J by 2 bases, with 8 bases between them. CDR3 size: 14 residues. Germline lookup yields CDR1 SGHDT and CDR2 YYEEEE. CDR3 amino acids: CASSLAIQQETQYF. The CDR3 nucleotides read TGTGCCAGCAGCTTGGCGATCCAGCAAGAGACCCAGTACTTC.

The gene calls are TRBV28 and TRBJ2-2, with 7 bases fitting TRBD2. The CDR3 sequence is 15 residues long. The trim removed 6 bases at V and 2 bases at J, leaving 6 bases unmatched. CDR1 MDHEN and CDR2 SYDVKM come from the germline V gene. The CDR3 region is CASRGWGGNTGELFF. The CDR3 coding sequence is TGTGCCAGCAGGGGGTGGGGGGGAAACACCGGGGAGCTGTTTTTT.

V and J are TRBV4-1 and TRBJ2-7; no reliable D call. Per the germline V gene, CDR1 is MGHRA and CDR2 is YSYEKL. This CDR3 is 16 amino acids long. The germline V and J ends were trimmed by 2 bases and 4 bases, with 18 bases remaining between them. The CDR3 sequence is CASSQSLNVHTYEQYF. In DNA, the CDR3 is TGCGCCAGCAGCCAAAGTTTAAATGTACACACGTACGAGCAGTACTTC.

The gene calls are TRBV5-1 and TRBJ1-6, with D perhaps TRBD1 (5 bases). The CDR3 has 14 amino acids. Germline lookup yields CDR1 SGHRS and CDR2 YFSETQ. Trimming left V 0 bases short and J 8 bases short, with 9 bases between. CDR3 sequence reads: CASSLVGGDSPLHF. The CDR3, as DNA: TGCGCCAGCAGCTTGGTCGGGGGAGATTCACCCCTCCACTTT. The variable domain in full, completed from reference TRBV5-1 and TRBJ1-6, reads KAGVTQTPRYLIKTRGQQVTLSCSPISGHRSVSWYQQTPGQGLQFLFEYFSETQRNKGNFPGRFSGRQFSNSRSEMNVSTLELGDSALYLCASSLVGGDSPLHFGNGTRLTVT.

This clone was detected a few times. The J gene is TRBJ1-4, the V gene TRBV5-1, with 7 bases that match TRBD1. J lost 6 bases, V lost 4 bases, and 3 bases had no gene match. CDR3 size: 13 residues. Germline V gene lookup returns CDR1 SGHRS and CDR2 YFSETQ. The CDR3 sequence: CASSRGQDEKLFF. DNA of the CDR3: TGCGCCAGCAGCCGAGGACAGGATGAAAAACTGTTTTTT.

This clone showed up just once. This chain links TRBV5-1 with TRBJ2-3, with 9 bases lining up with TRBD2. The junction had 3 bases not matched to a gene; V was cut back by 3 bases and J by 1 base. CDR1 is SGHRS and CDR2 is YFSETQ in the germline V gene. The CDR3 sequence is 15 residues long. The CDR3, as DNA: TGCGCCAGCAGCTCCGGACTAGCGCGCACAGATACGCAGTATTTT. Translated, it gives CASSSGLARTDTQYF.

This clone was picked up a small number of times. This chain joins TRBV11-2 and TRBJ2-1, with D hard to call. The CDR3 is made up of 15 amino acids. Trimming pared 3 bases from V and 0 bases from J, leaving 9 bases between. In germline, CDR1 is SGHAT, CDR2 FQNNGV. The CDR3 region has the DNA TGTGCCAGCAGCTTCCAGCGTGCCTCCTACAATGAGCAGTTCTTC. It translates to CASSFQRASYNEQFF. The full variable domain, rest sourced from reference TRBV11-2 and TRBJ2-1, is EAGVAQSPRYKIIEKRQSVAFWCNPISGHATLYWYQQILGQGPKLLIQFQNNGVVDDSQLPKDRFSAERLKGVDSTLKIQPAKLEDSAVYLCASSFQRASYNEQFFGPGTRLTVL.

The chain is built from TRBV6-1 and TRBJ2-5; no clear D. Trimming shortened V by 6 bases and J by 3 bases, and 11 bases separated the two germline ends. Germline-derived CDR1 and CDR2 are MNHNS and SASEGT. This CDR3 contains 13 residues. The CDR3 DNA reads TGTGCCAGCAGACTACGACCGGAAGAGACCCAGTACTTC. It codes for CASRLRPEETQYF.

In its sample, this clone was seen a few times. This chain connects TRBV19 to TRBJ2-3; TRBD2 matches at 13 bases. V lost 6 bases and J lost 8; bases outside the gene matches: 8. CDR1 LNHDA and CDR2 SQIVND come from the germline V gene (reference sequence). The CDR3 length is 15 residues. CDR3 amino acids: CASRLRLAGGSTQYF. Written as DNA, the CDR3 is TGTGCCAGTAGATTAAGACTAGCGGGGGGAAGTACGCAGTATTTT.

This chain links TRBV2 with TRBJ1-3; tentatively, D is TRBD1 (5 bases). Deletions cut 2 bases from V and 0 bases from J, with 8 bases between. Germline CDR1 and CDR2: SNHLY and FYNNEI. The CDR3 contains 15 residues. The CDR3 spells CASSETGDSGNTIYF. In DNA, the CDR3 is TGTGCCAGCAGTGAAACAGGCGACTCTGGAAACACCATATATTTT.

V usage is TRBV6-5 and J usage is TRBJ1-1, with D possibly TRBD1 on 6 matching bases. The CDR3 has 14 amino acids. The V gene lost 5 bases and the J gene lost 1 base, with 11 bases spanning the gap. From germline, CDR1 is MNHEY and CDR2 SVGAGI. CDR3 DNA: TGTGCCAGCAGTCCGGACAGAAGGAACACTGAAGCTTTCTTT. This gives the protein CASSPDRRNTEAFF.